This T cell receptor (beta chain) derives from a study of OX40 agonist ivuxolimab in advanced cancers. Study-wide context: The study gave patients intravenous ivuxolimab at 0.01 to 10 mg/kg every 2 weeks. Participants, roughly 80% male, averaged roughly 60 years of age, ranging from 23 to 79.

This table comes from immunoSEQ multiplex PCR, and its TCRdb copy is limited to in-frame clones, with some not included. The repertoire holds over 40,000 clones, 87% seen once, with roughly 3.6% in the top ten. The V gene end was trimmed by 6 bases and the J gene end by 2 bases; junction bases not matched to a gene: 10. CDR1 MDHEN and CDR2 SYDVKM come from the germline V gene. This CDR3 contains 16 residues. The study, taken as a whole, reports: Low normalized T-cell clonal expansion was also seen in some nonresponders.

A single count supports this clone. Its antigen is unidentified. The source material was CD4+ or CD8+ T cells sorted from blood, sampled in a trial of the OX40 agonist ivuxolimab. The V and J genes are TRBV28 and TRBJ2-3; 8 positions match TRBD2. The receptor comes from an adult with an advanced solid tumor such as melanoma, head and neck, liver or kidney cancer. DNA of the CDR3: TGTGCCAGCAGGGGGGGACTAGTGAGGTACACAGATACGCAGTATTTT. Protein: CASRGGLVRYTDTQYF.